This TCR beta chain was sequenced for a study of cytomegalovirus exposure and HLA in healthy donors (TCRdb year 2017). The study in broad terms: According to an earlier analysis of several hundred of the donors, about 179 million T cells yielded some 120 million unique TCR beta sequences and approximately 300 Gb of sequence data. About 280 gigabases of sequencing data and around 88 million unique TCR sequences made up an early release that covered over 550 HLA-typed donors. The genetic ancestry cluster associated with self-reported Caucasian donors included 81% of the 300 to 400 genotyped donors. The study aimed to test whether cataloging public T cell receptors could reveal signatures of past pathogen exposure. The study used immunosequencing to profile the T cell repertoires of 600 to 850 subjects and linked those repertoires to cytomegalovirus serostatus. Along with the roughly 670-subject first cohort, a separate validation cohort of about 110 different subjects was used. To predict cytomegalovirus infection status, the study combined high-throughput TCR immunosequencing, statistical association of individual TCRs with disease status, and machine learning. A later analysis re-examined previously published TCR beta repertoires from over 500 donors and added high-resolution HLA genotyping to investigate patterns of TCR occurrence. The later analysis used no new phenotypic data to find candidate immune exposures, relying instead on TCR beta sequences and their occurrence across donors. An earlier analysis of some 500 of the donors applied high-throughput TCR beta sequencing to assess whether each TCR beta V gene segment acted as functional or pseudogenic. Donor age, sex, ethnicity and CMV serostatus were compiled alongside the repertoire data. A later genetic analysis used genome-wide SNP genotypes for about 60% of the roughly 670 donors, treating that subset as a discovery cohort. Every discovery cohort repertoire had been produced on one sequencing platform. Both class I and class II loci were covered by HLA typing, at four-digit resolution. The number of donors typed differed by locus, with roughly 629-640 for A, B, C, DRB1 and DQB1, roughly 550 for DQA1, nearly 610 for DPA1, and under 490 for DPB1. Roughly five DR-DQ haplotypes were treated as single units for association and clustering because of strong linkage in the cohort. Across some 400 genotyped donors of the cohort, an average of about 240,000 unique TCR beta nucleotide sequences per donor were sequenced, and approximately 17% of those sequences were non-productive. Study-wide findings and limitations: According to a later analysis, most CMV-associated TCR beta chains appeared to be HLA-restricted, and the HLA associations seemed to be driven largely by CMV exposure. A further reported finding was that TCR beta sequences accurately predicted the HLA-A and HLA-B alleles for most subjects in the first cohort. In this cohort, only TCR beta chains were sequenced, and detectable features were limited by the absence of alpha or paired-chain data. Roughly uniform sequencing depth across donors was assumed in presence/absence analyses, although this assumption may not hold. In a later analysis, TCR association rates were found to vary across HLA loci, with the most associated TCRs seen for DRB1 alleles and the fewest for HLA-C alleles. In a later genetic analysis, fewer N-insertions in productive TCRs were reported among donors in an Asian-associated ancestry cluster than the roughly 700-donor mean. Some IMGT-functional V segments, including TRBV6-2 and TRBV6-3, could not be told apart with the 87-base-pair reads, so those segments were excluded. The classifier was reported to diagnose cytomegalovirus status with high specificity and sensitivity in both the original and validation cohorts. In a later analysis, several top co-occurrence clusters were reported to appear linked to parvovirus B19, influenza, CMV and Epstein-Barr virus. Correlated functional status among segregating V segments might be attributable to linkage disequilibrium, but an unknown experimental factor could not be ruled out. The study listed 150 to 200 TCR beta chains as associated with cytomegalovirus. A later analysis found that HLA-associated TCR beta chains were more clonally expanded and had lower generation probabilities than equally common non-associated chains. While some public TCRs were present in many individuals, most TCR sequences turned up only very rarely across donors. HLA typing was unavailable for some donors at each locus, so association tests used only the typed subset. Broadly in line with IMGT annotations, most TCR beta V segments showed up in productive rearrangements about 87% or about 30% of the time in an earlier analysis of under 700 of the donors. The sequencing pipeline was judged likely to have produced a cluster of highly shared sequence variants as a technical artifact. A later genetic analysis associated a missense DCLRE1C variant with V-gene and J-gene trimming of TCR beta chains, and an independent cohort replicated the association. Because counts were too low, about 17 rarely observed V segments, including chromosome 9 orphons, were excluded from the earlier analysis of around 640 of the donors. In vitro tests confirmed that three of the cytomegalovirus-associated TCR beta chains recognize cytomegalovirus antigens. When HLA alleles, especially DR and DQ, strongly co-occurred, attributing TCR associations to individual alleles was difficult. A later analysis associated about 17,000 TCR beta sequences with specific HLA alleles at a false discovery rate of 0.05. The only immune exposure information available for the cohort was CMV serostatus. The authors suggested that the approach could potentially be generalized to other disease states and immunological phenotypes.

In the case of this clone: Its antigen remains unidentified. No much larger clone is present one base from it, and per-base qualities are unavailable.

Library preparation was by the immunoSEQ multiplex PCR assay. The multiplex PCR relied on a mix of 60 forward primers for TCR Vbeta segments and 13 reverse primers for TCR Jbeta segments. A multiplex PCR assay on genomic DNA amplified the CDR3 region of rearranged TCR beta genes. The amplified TCR beta libraries were sequenced on the Illumina HiSeq System as 87-base-pair reads. In the original analysis: A later analysis tallied tens of millions of unique TCR beta chains across the approximately 670 repertoires, and about 12 million of those chains were shared by two or more donors. To remove PCR and sequencing errors, raw reads were error-corrected and collapsed into unique sequences using a nearest-neighbor algorithm that merged closely related sequences. Alignment of CDR3 sequences to IMGT reference sequences was used to assign V, D and J gene segments. Each retained sequence needed at least a six-nucleotide match to both a V gene segment and a J gene segment. Rearrangements were classified as productive when the CDR3 lacked stop codons and remained in frame with V and J, and all other rearrangements were classified as non-productive. CDR3 was defined according to IMGT convention as the region running from the second conserved V-encoded cysteine to the conserved J-encoded phenylalanine. The earlier analysis of 550 to 650 of the donors excluded any sequence lacking an unambiguous match to a single V gene segment. In an earlier analysis of approximately 550 of the donors, V segments were called functional above 56.7% productive rearrangements and were called segregating when the between-donor standard deviation exceeded 5%. A statistical classification framework was built for diagnosing cytomegalovirus status from the catalog of TCR beta chain sequences. In a later analysis, TCR nucleotide sequences were compared against IMGT/GENE-DB human TR gene sequences so that V and J genes could be assigned. A later analysis assigned CDR3 sequences and most-parsimonious VDJ recombination scenarios with the TCRdist pipeline. In a later analysis, each TCR beta chain was defined by its CDR3 amino acid sequence together with its V-gene family, and reads without a unique V-gene family were excluded. As a way to deal with suspected cross-contamination and a sequencing artifact, a later analysis dropped 640 or so nucleotide sequences that were highly shared and had low generation probability. A later analysis calculated a clonal expansion index for each public chain from normalized within-repertoire ranks of inferred template counts. In a later analysis, generation probabilities were computed using a VDJ recombination model fitted to out-of-frame rearrangements, and the results were checked against IGoR. In a later analysis, TCR-TCR, TCR-HLA and TCR-CMV co-occurrence was scored with hypergeometric tests, and a repertoire-size bias correction was applied to TCR pairs. In a later analysis, false discovery rates were estimated by permuting HLA or CMV assignments 20 times. In a later analysis, co-occurring TCRs were grouped using DBSCAN, with TCRdist sequence similarity added in when clustering inside HLA-allele-positive subsets. Repertoires with fewer than 30,000 or more than 120,000 public chains, plus five repertoires with anomalous nucleotide sharing, were excluded from co-occurrence clustering. Imported from immuneACCESS, the table was reduced by TCRdb to in-frame sequences with V and J called. These copies leave out some clones; in studies compared against another copy, an unresolved V gene accounts for under half, and the cause of the remainder is not known. That table furnishes V, J and clone size, whereas the DNA furnished D and trimming. The sample has around 130,000 clones on record, about three fifths of them singletons. Of the sample, over 1.5% falls within the top ten clones.

The cohort consisted of 666 healthy bone marrow donors. At the time of sampling, every cohort member was nominally healthy, though immune exposures that went unrecorded were likely present. The donor tested CMV seronegative and was one of the 352 seronegative cohort members. A peripheral blood sample was provided by each donor, and peripheral blood mononuclear cells were used for TCR beta sequencing. The Qiagen DNeasy Blood Extraction Kit was used to extract genomic DNA from the blood cell samples. After removal of 5 bases from V and 2 bases from J, the junction retains 4 bases not matched to a gene. The CDR3, cysteine through phenylalanine, is 15 amino acids long. The retained sequence is limited to the CDR3, 45 bases, with the frame set at the first base. Per the germline V gene, SNHLY is the CDR1 and FYNNEI is the CDR2.

The receptor was isolated from a male donor in good health and CMV-seronegative. Input material: PBMCs. Recombination linked TRBV2 to TRBJ1-4; TRBD1 lines up with 8 middle nucleotides. Read as DNA, the sequence is TGTGCCAGCAGTTTCAGACAGGGGACTAATGAAAAACTGTTTTTT. Its protein product is CASSFRQGTNEKLFF.